The 20 T cell receptor beta chains reported below all come from one sample, sequenced in a study of blood T cell repertoires in COVID-19 (dated by TCRdb to about 2020). Library construction relied on the immunoSEQ multiplex PCR assay. TCRdb's version of the immuneACCESS table is confined to in-frame rearrangements and falls short of the full clone set. An unresolved V gene accounts for under half of the shortfall where checked; the remainder is of unknown origin. The sample includes more than 110,000 clones, with roughly 78% observed a single time. The ten most abundant clones make up 5% to 7% of the sample. The sample taken for sequencing was PBMCs or T cells enriched from blood (not recorded which). The receptors derive from a woman in her forties or fifties who had recovered from COVID-19.

This clone has just one count. The V call is TRBV7-2, the J call TRBJ2-3; a weak D match, TRBD2 (6 bases). The V and J ends lost 4 bases and 1 base respectively, with 12 bases between them. The germline gives CDR1 SGHTA, CDR2 FQGNSA. CDR3 length: 15 residues. CDR3 loop: CASSWDWWGTDTQYF. The CDR3 region has the DNA TGTGCCAGCAGCTGGGACTGGTGGGGCACAGATACGCAGTATTTT.

V is TRBV6-5 and J is TRBJ1-5; 7 bases align to TRBD1. After removal of 5 bases from V and 6 bases from J, the junction contained 10 bases not matched to a gene. The CDR3 runs to 15 residues. Germline values: CDR1 MNHEY, CDR2 SVGAGI. CDR3: CASSPTGAWGQPQHF. Here the CDR3 DNA reads TGTGCCAGCAGTCCCACAGGGGCCTGGGGTCAGCCCCAGCATTTT.

The chain joins TRBV19 to TRBJ2-1; 9 bases align to TRBD1. J gave up 8 bases and V 5 bases, and 19 bases lay outside the gene matches. The CDR3 spans 18 residues. CDR1 and CDR2 (germline): LNHDA, SQIVND (reference sequence). Here the CDR3 reads CASSAGTGFAGLDDEQFF. The CDR3 nucleotides read TGTGCCAGTAGTGCCGGGACAGGGTTCGCGGGGCTTGATGATGAGCAGTTCTTC.

The rearrangement links TRBV2 to TRBJ1-4; possibly TRBD1 for D (6 bases). Trimming cost V 7 bases and J 5 bases, with 8 bases left between them. The germline CDR1 and CDR2 sequences are SNHLY and FYNNEI. This CDR3 comprises 12 residues. CDR3 in DNA: TGTGCCAGCATCAGGGGAAATGAAAAACTGTTTTTT. Translating gives CASIRGNEKLFF. Based on the CDR3 plus reference TRBV2 and TRBJ1-4, the full variable domain is EPEVTQTPSHQVTQMGQEVILRCVPISNHLYFYWYRQILGQKVEFLVSFYNNEISEKSEIFDDQFSVERPDGSNFTLKIRSTKLEDSAMYFCASIRGNEKLFFGSGTQLSVL.

This clone was observed many times. The J gene is TRBJ2-1, the V gene TRBV13; tentative D call: TRBD1 (6 bases). Germline V lookup: CDR1 PRHDT, CDR2 FYEKMQ (reference sequence). The CDR3 runs 15 residues. V was trimmed by 0 bases and J by 7 bases, leaving 13 bases between them. The chain's CDR3 is CASSLGGGRYNEQFF. In nucleotides, the CDR3 is TGTGCCAGCAGCTTAGGTGGGGGCCGCTATAATGAGCAGTTCTTC. The entire variable domain, with the rest obtained from reference TRBV13 and TRBJ2-1, is as follows: AAGVIQSPRHLIKEKRETATLKCYPIPRHDTVYWYQQGPGQDPQFLISFYEKMQSDKGSIPDRFSAQQFSDYHSELNMSSLELGDSALYFCASSLGGGRYNEQFFGPGTRLTVL.

V usage is TRBV28 and J usage is TRBJ1-4, with D hard to call. V was cut by 5 bases and J by 8 bases, with 21 bases left in between. CDR1 MDHEN and CDR2 SYDVKM come from the germline V gene. The CDR3 is 16 residues long. The CDR3 sequence is CASSIFQALHREKLFF. CDR3 DNA sequence: TGTGCCAGCAGTATTTTTCAGGCCCTACACCGAGAAAAACTGTTTTTT.

In nucleotides, the CDR3 is TGTGCCAGCTCACAGGGACAGACGATCATGAACACTGAAGCTTTCTTT. Its translation: CASSQGQTIMNTEAFF. The chain links TRBV18 to TRBJ1-1; 7 bases are a match to TRBD1. V gave up 4 bases and J gave up 0 bases; unmatched junction bases: 8. The CDR3 is 16 residues long. Germline loops: CDR1 KGHSH, CDR2 LQKENI.

The chain is built from TRBV6-2 or TRBV6-3 and TRBJ1-2; no clear D. Germline CDR1 and CDR2: MNHEY and SVGEGT. The CDR3 runs to 13 residues. With 2 bases removed from V and 4 bases from J, the gap between germline ends came to 8 bases. CDR3 in amino acids: CASSYGLIYGYTF. The CDR3 DNA follows: TGTGCCAGCAGTTACGGGCTAATCTATGGCTACACCTTC.

V and J are TRBV5-1 and TRBJ1-2, with unresolved D. Germline CDR1 reads SGHRS; CDR2 reads YFSETQ. V dropped 0 bases and J dropped 8 bases, with 8 bases sitting between them. This CDR3 is built from 12 residues. Here the CDR3 reads CASSLDYMGYTF. Here the CDR3 DNA reads TGCGCCAGCAGCTTGGACTACATGGGCTACACCTTC.

This clone was detected only a few times. The J gene is TRBJ1-6, the V gene TRBV2; D is unclear. Trimming removed 6 bases at V and 0 bases at J, with 12 bases between. This CDR3 comprises 16 residues. CDR1 is SNHLY, CDR2 FYNNEI, per germline. CDR3 sequence reads: CASRAGRVSYNSPLHF. CDR3 DNA sequence: TGTGCCAGCAGGGCGGGGAGGGTCTCCTATAATTCACCCCTCCACTTT.

V usage is TRBV3-1 (or the pseudogene TRBV3-2) and J usage is TRBJ1-6; 7 bases align to TRBD1. The CDR3 is 15 residues long. The V segment lost 4 bases and the J segment 4 bases; nucleotides outside the gene matches: 4. Germline lookup yields CDR1 LGHDT and CDR2 YNNKEL (reference sequence). The CDR3 nucleotides read TGTGCCAGCAGCCCTTCGGACAGGTATAATTCACCCCTCCACTTT. Protein product: CASSPSDRYNSPLHF.

There are a few counts of this clone. The chain uses TRBV6-5 and TRBJ2-7; 10 bases fit TRBD1. Trimming took 8 bases from V and 2 from J; bases not matched to a gene: 3. From germline, CDR1 is MNHEY and CDR2 SVGAGI. The CDR3 has 13 amino acids. The CDR3 region has the DNA TGTGCCAGCCGGGACAGGGGACCCTACGAGCAGTACTTC. Its translation is CASRDRGPYEQYF.

V and J are TRBV3-1 (or the pseudogene TRBV3-2) and TRBJ1-1; 8 bases fit TRBD1. Germline V gene lookup returns CDR1 LGHDT and CDR2 YNNKEL (reference sequence). The CDR3 loop spans 17 amino acids. V was clipped by 0 bases and J by 5 bases; unmatched bases: 11. The CDR3 sequence: CASSQDSRTGRNTEAFF. CDR3 sequence (DNA): TGTGCCAGCAGCCAAGATTCCAGGACAGGGAGGAATACTGAAGCTTTCTTT.

This sequence joins TRBV18 and TRBJ2-5; D possibly corresponds to TRBD2 (6 bases). This CDR3 has 16 amino acids. V gave up 3 bases and J gave up 5 bases, with 19 bases separating them. From germline, CDR1 is KGHSH and CDR2 LQKENI. DNA of the CDR3: TGTGCCAGCTCACCCCCCCCTGGGAGGCAGGACGAGACCCAGTACTTC. It codes for CASSPPPGRQDETQYF.

The V gene is TRBV29-1, the J gene TRBJ2-1; TRBD2 matches at 8 bases. CDR1 and CDR2 from the germline V gene are SQVTM and ANQGSEA. This CDR3 comprises 14 residues. Trimming removed 7 bases from V and 0 bases from J; junction bases left unmatched: 5. In DNA, the CDR3 is TGCAGCGCCGTAGCGGGGTCCTCCTACAATGAGCAGTTCTTC. It is translated as CSAVAGSSYNEQFF.

This chain connects TRBV10-2 to TRBJ1-1; D not resolved. The CDR3 loop spans 14 amino acids. Trimming took 6 bases from V and 0 from J, leaving 11 bases between them. CDR1 and CDR2 from the germline V gene are WSHSY and SAAADI. CDR3 sequence reads: CASRPPTVNTEAFF. CDR3 in DNA: TGCGCCAGCAGACCCCCGACTGTGAACACTGAAGCTTTCTTT.

The chain recombines TRBV7-9 with TRBJ1-2; TRBD1 is a possible D gene (5 bases). In germline, CDR1 is SEHNR, CDR2 FQNEAQ (reference sequence). Trimming shortened V by 5 bases and J by 1 base, and 17 bases separated the two germline ends. This CDR3 has 16 residues. Here the CDR3 reads CASSQMGRDFNYGYTF. The CDR3 nucleotides read TGTGCCAGCAGCCAAATGGGACGGGACTTTAACTATGGCTACACCTTC.

This clone turned up a few times. The chain has TRBV28 and TRBJ2-7, with 11 bases lining up with TRBD2. Germline V gene sequence: CDR1 MDHEN, CDR2 SYDVKM. This CDR3 contains 18 residues. The junction had 16 bases not matched to a gene; V was cut back by 6 bases and J by 3 bases. The CDR3 sequence: CASSLRAGTSGQFYEQYV. The DNA for the CDR3 is TGTGCCAGCAGCCTTCGCGCCGGGACTAGCGGCCAATTCTACGAGCAGTACGTC.

The J gene is TRBJ1-1, the V gene TRBV25-1; D is undetermined. From germline, CDR1 is MGHDK and CDR2 SYGVNS. The V gene lost 0 bases and the J gene lost 11 bases, with 16 bases spanning the gap. There are 14 residues in the CDR3. In DNA, the CDR3 is TGTGCCAGCAGTGAATATGGAATCGGACTCCGGGCTTTCTTT. It is translated as CASSEYGIGLRAFF. Based on the CDR3 plus reference TRBV25-1 and TRBJ1-1, the full variable domain is EADIYQTPRYLVIGTGKKITLECSQTMGHDKMYWYQQDPGMELHLIHYSYGVNSTEKGDLSSESTVSRIRTEHFPLTLESARPSHTSQYLCASSEYGIGLRAFFGQGTRLTVV.

This chain joins TRBV5-1 and TRBJ1-1; perhaps TRBD1 as D (6 bases). In germline, CDR1 is SGHRS, CDR2 YFSETQ. V dropped 4 bases and J dropped 6 bases, with 13 bases sitting between them. This CDR3 is 13 amino acids long. CDR3 loop: CASSPQGWAEAFF. For the CDR3, the DNA is TGCGCCAGCAGCCCACAGGGTTGGGCTGAAGCTTTCTTT.